Below, one T cell receptor (beta chain) is given with its context. The CDR3 extends over 17 amino acids. From germline, CDR1 is DFQATT and CDR2 SNEGSKA (reference sequence). V lost 4 bases to trimming and J lost 2 bases; unmatched junction nucleotides: 15. RNA totalling roughly 0.45 to 1 ug underwent reverse transcription with random hexamers. An immunoSEQ multiplex PCR amplified TCR beta CDR3 over 54 Vbeta and 13 Jbeta. TCRdb itself ran the immunoSEQ multiplex PCR reads through MiXCR, one entry per CDR3 protein. The sample records 130,000 or so distinct CDR3 sequences, around nine tenths being singletons. These data are taken from a study of CD8 T cells in Susac syndrome.

The V call is TRBV20-1, the J call TRBJ1-2, with 8 bases lining up with TRBD1. The TCR comes from a human donor with multiple sclerosis. Sequencing was performed on CD8+ T cells from PBMCs. CDR3 amino acids: CSAKDPDRGIANYGYTF. The CDR3 DNA is TGCAGTGCTAAGGACCCCGACAGGGGAATAGCCAACTATGGCTACACCTTC.